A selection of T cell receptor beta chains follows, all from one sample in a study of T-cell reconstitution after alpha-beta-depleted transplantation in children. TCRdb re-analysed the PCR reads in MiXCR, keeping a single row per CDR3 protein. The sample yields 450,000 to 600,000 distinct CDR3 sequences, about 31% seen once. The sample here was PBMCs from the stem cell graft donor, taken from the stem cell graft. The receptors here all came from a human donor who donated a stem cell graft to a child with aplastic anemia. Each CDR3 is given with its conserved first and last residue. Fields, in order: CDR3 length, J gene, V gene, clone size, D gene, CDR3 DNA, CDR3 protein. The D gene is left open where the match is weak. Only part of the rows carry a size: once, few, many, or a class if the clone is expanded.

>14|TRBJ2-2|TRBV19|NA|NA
TGTGCCAGTAGTTGGGGGCGCGATACCGGGGAGCTGTTTTTT
CASSWGRDTGELFF
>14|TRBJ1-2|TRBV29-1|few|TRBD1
TGCAGCGTTGAAGATCTCAGGGGGAAGGGGGGCTACACCTTC
CSVEDLRGKGGYTF
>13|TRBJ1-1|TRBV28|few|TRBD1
TGTGCCAGCAGACTACAGGGGCAGGGTGAAGCTTTCTTT
CASRLQGQGEAFF
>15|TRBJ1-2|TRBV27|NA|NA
TGTGCCAGCAGGTACCCAGGGTCCCCAAACTATGGCTACACCTTC
CASRYPGSPNYGYTF
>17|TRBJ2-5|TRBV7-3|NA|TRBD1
TGTGCCAGCAGCTCCTTTGGCCAAACCGGGACAGCGAGGACCCAGTACTTC
CASSSFGQTGTARTQYF
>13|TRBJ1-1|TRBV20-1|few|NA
TGCAGTGCTGTCTCGGGACAGAACACTGAAGCTTTCTTT
CSAVSGQNTEAFF
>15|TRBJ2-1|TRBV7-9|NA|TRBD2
TGTGCCAGCACCAACGGGCGGGAGGCCGACAATGAGCAGTTCTTC
CASTNGREADNEQFF
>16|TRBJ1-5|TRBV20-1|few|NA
TGCAGTGCTAGAGATAAGACAGGTTATAGCAATCAGCCCCAGCATTTT
CSARDKTGYSNQPQHF
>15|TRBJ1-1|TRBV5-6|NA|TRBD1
TGTGCCAGCAGCTGGGACAGGGGGGAGACCACTGAAGCTTTCTTT
CASSWDRGETTEAFF
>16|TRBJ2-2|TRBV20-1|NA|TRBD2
TGCAGTGCTAGAGATAGACTAGCGGTCAACACCGGGGAGCTGTTTTTT
CSARDRLAVNTGELFF
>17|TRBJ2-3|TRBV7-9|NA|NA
TGTGCCAGCAGCTTTACCGGGACACTCCTTAGCACAGATACGCAGTATTTT
CASSFTGTLLSTDTQYF
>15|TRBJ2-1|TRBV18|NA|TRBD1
TGTGCCAGCTCACCGGTAACAGGGGGCTCGAATGAGCAGTTCTTC
CASSPVTGGSNEQFF
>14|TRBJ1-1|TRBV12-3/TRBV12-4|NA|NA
TGTGCCAGCAGTTTATCCGTAGGGTTGAGTGAAGCTTTCTTT
CASSLSVGLSEAFF
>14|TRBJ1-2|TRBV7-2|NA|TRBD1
TGTGCCAGCAGCTCGACAGGGCCACACTATGGCTACACCTTC
CASSSTGPHYGYTF
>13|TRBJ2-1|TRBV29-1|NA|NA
TGCAGCGTCAGGGGTTATTCCTACAATGAGCAGTTCTTC
CSVRGYSYNEQFF
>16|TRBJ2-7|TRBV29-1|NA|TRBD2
TGCAGCGTTGAATTTTCGGGTCGGCTAGCGGGAGCCGAGCAGTACTTC
CSVEFSGRLAGAEQYF
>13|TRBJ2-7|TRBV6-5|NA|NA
TGTGCCAGCAGTTACGGCGGGACCTACGAGCAGTACTTC
CASSYGGTYEQYF
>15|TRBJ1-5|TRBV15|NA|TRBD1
TGTGCCACCAGCTCGACAGGGGGCGGCAATCAGCCCCAGCATTTT
CATSSTGGGNQPQHF
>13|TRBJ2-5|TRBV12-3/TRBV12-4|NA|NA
TGTGCCAGCAGACGCCTAGCGCAAGAGACCCAGTACTTC
CASRRLAQETQYF
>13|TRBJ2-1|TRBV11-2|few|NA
TGTGCCAGCAGCTTAGAACCAGGCAATGAGCAGTTCTTC
CASSLEPGNEQFF
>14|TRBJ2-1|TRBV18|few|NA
TGTGCCAGCTCCCGACAGAGCTCCTACAATGAGCAGTTCTTC
CASSRQSSYNEQFF
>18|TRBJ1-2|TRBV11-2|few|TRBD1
TGTGCCAGCATCCCGATCCGGACAGGGGGCATAGGGTCTGGAGGCTACACCTTC
CASIPIRTGGIGSGGYTF
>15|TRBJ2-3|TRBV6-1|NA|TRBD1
TGTGCCAGCAGAAAGAAGGGGGCCGGGACAGATACGCAGTATTTT
CASRKKGAGTDTQYF
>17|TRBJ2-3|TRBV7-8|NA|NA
TGTGCCAGCAGCTTAGAAGTGGGTAGTTGGGACACAGATACGCAGTATTTT
CASSLEVGSWDTDTQYF
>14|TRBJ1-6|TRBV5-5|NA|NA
TGTGCCAGCAGGAGGGCGGGCGATAATTCACCCCTCCACTTT
CASRRAGDNSPLHF
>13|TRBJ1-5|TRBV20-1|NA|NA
TGCAGTGTTGCGGGACTGCTCAATCAGCCCCAGCATTTT
CSVAGLLNQPQHF